The source of this TCR beta chain is a study of identical twins. General observations from the study: Out-of-frame beta sequences exhibited a weaker degree of excess twin sharing.

A note on this clonotype: The antigen is undetermined.

Each CDR3 protein is one row after TCRdb ran MiXCR on the 5' RACE reads. The table includes 250,000 to 300,000 distinct CDR3 sequences, 6.5% to 9.5% detected once. The CDR3 has 15 amino acids. Trimming took 10 bases from V and 8 from J; bases not matched to a gene: 14. CDR1 is KGHDR and CDR2 is SFDVKD in the germline V gene. The same specimen was also included in a second study, on yellow fever vaccine responses in identical twins.

J is TRBJ2-1 and V is TRBV24-1; 9 bases line up with TRBD1. Material for sequencing was CD8+ T cells sorted from blood. The receptor's source is a woman younger than 30 in good health. CDR3 region: CATRTGTGTSDEQFF. CDR3 in DNA: TGTGCCACTAGAACCGGGACAGGGACTTCCGATGAGCAGTTCTTC.